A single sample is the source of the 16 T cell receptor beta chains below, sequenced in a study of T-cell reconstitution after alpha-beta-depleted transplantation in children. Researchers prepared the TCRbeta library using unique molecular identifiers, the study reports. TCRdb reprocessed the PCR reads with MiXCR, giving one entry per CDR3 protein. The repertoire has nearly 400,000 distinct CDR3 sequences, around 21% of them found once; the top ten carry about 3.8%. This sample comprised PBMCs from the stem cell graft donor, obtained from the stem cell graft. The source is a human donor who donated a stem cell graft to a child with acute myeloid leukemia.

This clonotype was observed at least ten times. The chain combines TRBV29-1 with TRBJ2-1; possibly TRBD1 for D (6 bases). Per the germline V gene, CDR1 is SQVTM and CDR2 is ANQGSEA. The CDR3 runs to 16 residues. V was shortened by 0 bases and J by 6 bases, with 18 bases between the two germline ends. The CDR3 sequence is CSVEDSNRDGGNEQFF. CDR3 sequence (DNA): TGCAGCGTTGAAGATTCGAACAGGGATGGTGGCAATGAGCAGTTCTTC.

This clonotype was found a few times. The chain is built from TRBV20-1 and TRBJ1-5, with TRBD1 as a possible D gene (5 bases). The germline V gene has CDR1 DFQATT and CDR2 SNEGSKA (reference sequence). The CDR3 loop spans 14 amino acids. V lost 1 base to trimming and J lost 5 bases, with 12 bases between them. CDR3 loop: CSARGGYGDQPQHF. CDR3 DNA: TGCAGTGCTAGAGGGGGGTATGGGGATCAGCCCCAGCATTTT.

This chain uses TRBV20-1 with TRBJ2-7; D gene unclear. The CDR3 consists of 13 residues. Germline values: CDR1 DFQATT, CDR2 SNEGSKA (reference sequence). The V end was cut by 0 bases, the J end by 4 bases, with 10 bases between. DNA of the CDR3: TGCAGTGCTAGAGATACAACCACTTACGAGCAGTACTTC. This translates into CSARDTTTYEQYF.

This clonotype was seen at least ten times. CDR3 bases: TGTGCCAGCAGTCCACAGGCCGGTTGGGATGAGCAGTTCTTC. Residues: CASSPQAGWDEQFF. V gene TRBV25-1 combines with J gene TRBJ2-1; D may be TRBD1 (5 bases). This CDR3 has 14 amino acids. V lost 5 bases, J lost 8 bases, and 16 bases lay in between. Per germline, CDR1 MGHDK and CDR2 SYGVNS.

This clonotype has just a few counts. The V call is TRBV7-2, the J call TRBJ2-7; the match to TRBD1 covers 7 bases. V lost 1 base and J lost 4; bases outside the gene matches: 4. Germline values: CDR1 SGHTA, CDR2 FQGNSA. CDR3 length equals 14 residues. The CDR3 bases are TGTGCCAGCAGCTTAGAAAGGGGGCGGTACGAGCAGTACTTC. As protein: CASSLERGRYEQYF.

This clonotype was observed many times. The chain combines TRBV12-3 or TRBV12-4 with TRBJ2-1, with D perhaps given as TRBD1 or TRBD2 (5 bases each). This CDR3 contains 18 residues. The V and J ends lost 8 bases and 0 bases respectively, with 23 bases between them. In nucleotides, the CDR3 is TGTGCCAGCGACCGGGGCCTTGTGGGAGATAGCTCCTACAATGAGCAGTTCTTC. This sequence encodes CASDRGLVGDSSYNEQFF.

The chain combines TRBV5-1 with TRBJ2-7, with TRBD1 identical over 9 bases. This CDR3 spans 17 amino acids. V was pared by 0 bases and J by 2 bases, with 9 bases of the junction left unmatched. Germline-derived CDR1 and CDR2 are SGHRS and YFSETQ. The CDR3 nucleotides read TGCGCCAGCAGCTTGGCCCGTAGGGGACAGGGAACCTACGAGCAGTACTTC. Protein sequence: CASSLARRGQGTYEQYF.

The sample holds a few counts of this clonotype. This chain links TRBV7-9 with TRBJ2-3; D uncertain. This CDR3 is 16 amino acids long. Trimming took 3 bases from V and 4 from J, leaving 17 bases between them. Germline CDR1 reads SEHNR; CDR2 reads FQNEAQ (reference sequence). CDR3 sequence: CASSFHHLIWADTQYF. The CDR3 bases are TGTGCCAGCAGCTTCCACCACCTCATTTGGGCAGATACGCAGTATTTT.

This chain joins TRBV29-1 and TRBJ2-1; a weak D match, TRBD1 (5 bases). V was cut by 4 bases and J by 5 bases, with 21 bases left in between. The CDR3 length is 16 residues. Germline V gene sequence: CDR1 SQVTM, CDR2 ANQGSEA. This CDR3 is CSVVWSLYQDNNEQFF. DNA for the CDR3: TGCAGCGTTGTTTGGTCCCTCTACCAGGACAACAATGAGCAGTTCTTC.

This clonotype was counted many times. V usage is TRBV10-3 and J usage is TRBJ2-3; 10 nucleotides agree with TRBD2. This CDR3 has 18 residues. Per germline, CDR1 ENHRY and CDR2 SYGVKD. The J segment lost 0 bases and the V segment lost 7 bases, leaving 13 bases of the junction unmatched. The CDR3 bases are TGTGCCATCACCCAGACTAGTAGCGGGAGGTCGAGCACAGATACGCAGTATTTT. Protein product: CAITQTSSGRSSTDTQYF.

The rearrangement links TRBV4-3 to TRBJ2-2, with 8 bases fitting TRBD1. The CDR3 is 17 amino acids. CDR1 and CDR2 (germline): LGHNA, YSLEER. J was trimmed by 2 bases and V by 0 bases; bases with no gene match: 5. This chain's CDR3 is CASSQDPGGYNTGELFF. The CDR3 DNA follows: TGCGCCAGCAGCCAAGATCCAGGGGGCTACAACACCGGGGAGCTGTTTTTT.

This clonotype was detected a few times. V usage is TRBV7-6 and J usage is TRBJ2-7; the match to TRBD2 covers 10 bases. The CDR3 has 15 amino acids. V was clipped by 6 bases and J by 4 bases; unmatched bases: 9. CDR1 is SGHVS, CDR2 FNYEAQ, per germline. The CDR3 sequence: CASSDASGRGYEQYF. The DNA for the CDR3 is TGTGCCAGCAGTGATGCTAGCGGGAGAGGGTACGAGCAGTACTTC.

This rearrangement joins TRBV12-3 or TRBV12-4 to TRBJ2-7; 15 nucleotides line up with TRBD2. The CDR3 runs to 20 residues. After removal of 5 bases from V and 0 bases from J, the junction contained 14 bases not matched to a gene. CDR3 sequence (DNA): TGTGCCAGCAGTAAACCTCAGGGGGGGACTAGCGGGAGGAGCTCCTACGAGCAGTACTTC. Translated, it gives CASSKPQGGTSGRSSYEQYF.

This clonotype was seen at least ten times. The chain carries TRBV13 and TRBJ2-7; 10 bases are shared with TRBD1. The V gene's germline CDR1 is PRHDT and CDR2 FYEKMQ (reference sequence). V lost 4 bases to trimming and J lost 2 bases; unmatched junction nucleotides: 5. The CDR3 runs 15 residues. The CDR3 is CASSSGQGLAYEQYF. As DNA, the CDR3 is TGTGCCAGCAGCTCGGGACAGGGGTTAGCCTACGAGCAGTACTTC.

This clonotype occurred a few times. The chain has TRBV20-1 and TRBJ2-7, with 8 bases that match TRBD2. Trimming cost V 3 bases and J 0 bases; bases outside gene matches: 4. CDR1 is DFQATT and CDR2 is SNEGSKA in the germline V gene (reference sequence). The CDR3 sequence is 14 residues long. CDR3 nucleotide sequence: TGCAGTGCTAGCCGTAGCGGGATCTCCTACGAGCAGTACTTC. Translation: CSASRSGISYEQYF.

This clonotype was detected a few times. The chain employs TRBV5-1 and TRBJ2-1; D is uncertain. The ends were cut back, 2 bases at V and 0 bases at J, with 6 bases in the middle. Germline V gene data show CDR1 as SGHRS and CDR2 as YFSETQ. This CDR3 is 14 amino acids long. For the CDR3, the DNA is TGCGCCAGCAGCTTAATAGCCTCCTACAATGAGCAGTTCTTC. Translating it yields CASSLIASYNEQFF. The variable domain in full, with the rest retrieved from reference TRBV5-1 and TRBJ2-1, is KAGVTQTPRYLIKTRGQQVTLSCSPISGHRSVSWYQQTPGQGLQFLFEYFSETQRNKGNFPGRFSGRQFSNSRSEMNVSTLELGDSALYLCASSLIASYNEQFFGPGTRLTVL.